This T cell receptor (beta chain) was found in a study of blood T cells in healthy people across ages. The authors ran a second PCR of about 6 to 11 cycles using a sample-barcoded 5' primer and a J-beta primer mix. TCRdb redid the calling of the 5' RACE reads with MiXCR, one entry per CDR3 protein. The repertoire has around 690,000 distinct CDR3 sequences, roughly 58% of them found once; the top ten carry about two fifths. The V gene's germline CDR1 is SEHNR and CDR2 FQNEAQ (reference sequence). The CDR3 consists of 15 residues. V gave up 1 base and J gave up 7 bases, with 13 bases separating them. PBMCs numbering at least 7 million were isolated per sample.

Sequenced: blood. The V and J genes are TRBV7-9 and TRBJ1-4, with no clear D. This TCR derives from a man aged 55 to 70 in good health. CDR3: CASSLGGSVSEKLFF. For the CDR3, the DNA is TGTGCCAGCAGCTTAGGTGGGTCCGTGTCTGAAAAACTGTTTTTT.